This TCR beta chain was captured by sequencing in a study of neurological immune-mediated disorders. Study-wide results and limits: None of the CDR3 amino acid sequences in expanded clones turned up in more than one subject, which points to private repertoires in all groups. Multiple sclerosis, the disease with the least TCR clonal expansion, fell below healthy controls, whereas HTLV-1-associated myelopathy showed the most.

The CDR3 totals 16 residues. From germline, CDR1 is WSHSY and CDR2 SAAADI. The V segment lost 4 bases and the J segment 4 bases; nucleotides outside the gene matches: 7. The authors made cDNA by 5'RACE with 10-nucleotide random UMIs. TCRdb redid the calling of the 5' RACE reads with MiXCR, one entry per CDR3 protein. The table lists 80,000 or so distinct CDR3 sequences, under 10% of them singletons. This clonotype was counted at least ten times. The antigen is not known. The sequence derives from a middle-aged man in good health. The V gene is TRBV10-2, the J gene TRBJ2-2, with 9 positions matching TRBD1. The source material was PBMCs. The CDR3 DNA follows: TGCGCCAGCAGTGCATCACAGGGGGCTGGCACCGGGGAGCTGTTTTTT. Residues: CASSASQGAGTGELFF.